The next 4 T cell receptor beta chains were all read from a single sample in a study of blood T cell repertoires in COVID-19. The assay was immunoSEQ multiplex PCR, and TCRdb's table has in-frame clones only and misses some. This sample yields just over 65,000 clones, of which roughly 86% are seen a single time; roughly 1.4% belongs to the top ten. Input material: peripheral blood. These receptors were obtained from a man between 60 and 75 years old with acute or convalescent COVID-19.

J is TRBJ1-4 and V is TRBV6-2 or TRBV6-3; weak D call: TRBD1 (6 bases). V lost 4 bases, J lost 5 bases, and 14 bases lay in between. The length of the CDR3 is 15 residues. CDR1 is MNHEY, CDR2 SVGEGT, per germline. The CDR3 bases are TGTGCCAGCAGTTCGGGACAAACTATGAATGAAAAACTGTTTTTT. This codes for CASSSGQTMNEKLFF.

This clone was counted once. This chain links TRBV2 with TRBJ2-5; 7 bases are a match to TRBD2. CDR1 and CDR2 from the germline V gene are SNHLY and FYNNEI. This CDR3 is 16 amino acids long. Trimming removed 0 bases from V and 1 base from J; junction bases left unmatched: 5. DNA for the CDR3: TGTGCCAGCAGTGAAGCGCCTGGGGGGGGCCAAGAGACCCAGTACTTC. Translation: CASSEAPGGGQETQYF.

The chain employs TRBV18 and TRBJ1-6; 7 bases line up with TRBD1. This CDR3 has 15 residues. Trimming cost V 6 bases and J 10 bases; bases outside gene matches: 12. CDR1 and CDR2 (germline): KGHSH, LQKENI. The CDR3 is CASSKRGQGESPLHF. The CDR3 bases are TGTGCCAGCTCCAAGAGAGGGCAGGGGGAATCACCCCTCCACTTT. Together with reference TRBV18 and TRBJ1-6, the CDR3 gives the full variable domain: NAGVMQNPRHLVRRRGQEARLRCSPMKGHSHVYWYRQLPEEGLKFMVYLQKENIIDESGMPKERFSAEFPKEGPSILRIQQVVRGDSAAYFCASSKRGQGESPLHFGNGTRLTVT.

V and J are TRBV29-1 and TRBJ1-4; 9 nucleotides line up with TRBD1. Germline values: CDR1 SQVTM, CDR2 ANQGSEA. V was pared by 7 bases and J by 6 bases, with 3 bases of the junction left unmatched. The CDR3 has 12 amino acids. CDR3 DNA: TGCAGCGGGGGACAGGGACATGAAAAACTGTTTTTT. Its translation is CSGGQGHEKLFF.